The 32 T cell receptor beta chains given below trace back to one sample, sequenced in a study of T cells in Graves' hyperthyroidism and ophthalmopathy. TCR beta CDR3 regions were amplified from RNA. TCR CDR3 underwent first-round RT-PCR with the HTBI primer set. TCRdb independently ran MiXCR on the multiplex PCR reads; one entry per CDR3 protein. The profile shows around 350,000 distinct CDR3 sequences, around 25% of them singletons. The source material was blood. The receptors here all came from a man aged 50 to 59 with Graves' hyperthyroidism.

This clonotype was found many times. V is TRBV6-1 and J is TRBJ2-7; maybe TRBD1 (6 bases). Germline V gives CDR1 MNHNS, CDR2 SASEGT. The CDR3 runs 14 residues. V dropped 5 bases and J dropped 3 bases, with 14 bases sitting between them. CDR3 sequence: CASSPRTVSYEQYF. The CDR3 nucleotides are TGTGCCAGCAGTCCCCGGACAGTAAGCTACGAGCAGTACTTC.

V gene TRBV2 combines with J gene TRBJ2-1; tentatively, D is TRBD2 (6 bases). With 4 bases removed from V and 0 bases from J, the gap between germline ends came to 16 bases. CDR3 size: 17 residues. CDR1 is SNHLY, CDR2 FYNNEI, per germline. CDR3 protein: CASSGDIAGSSYNEQFF. The DNA for the CDR3 is TGTGCCAGCAGTGGGGATATTGCGGGAAGCTCCTACAATGAGCAGTTCTTC. Full variable domain (remainder filled in from reference TRBV2 and TRBJ2-1): EPEVTQTPSHQVTQMGQEVILRCVPISNHLYFYWYRQILGQKVEFLVSFYNNEISEKSEIFDDQFSVERPDGSNFTLKIRSTKLEDSAMYFCASSGDIAGSSYNEQFFGPGTRLTVL.

The rearrangement joins TRBV7-8 to TRBJ1-4; 7 positions match TRBD1. With V trimmed by 5 bases and J by 4 bases, 13 bases remained unmatched. Germline CDR1 is SGHVS and CDR2 is FQNEAQ. This CDR3 has 17 residues. As DNA, the CDR3 is TGTGCCAGCAGCCGCCGGGACAGAAGTTATCTTAATGAAAAACTGTTTTTT. This codes for CASSRRDRSYLNEKLFF.

This clonotype was picked up a small number of times. V usage is TRBV5-4 and J usage is TRBJ2-1, with D maybe TRBD2 (6 bases). The V end was cut by 1 base, the J end by 2 bases, with 10 bases between. This CDR3 is 15 amino acids long. Per the germline V gene, CDR1 is SGHNT and CDR2 is YYREEE (reference sequence). The chain's CDR3 is CASSLPGVAYNEQFF. CDR3 nucleotides: TGTGCCAGCAGCTTGCCGGGAGTGGCCTACAATGAGCAGTTCTTC. Supplemented by reference TRBV5-4 and TRBJ2-1, the full variable domain reads ETGVTQSPTHLIKTRGQQVTLRCSSQSGHNTVSWYQQALGQGPQFIFQYYREEENGRGNFPPRFSGLQFPNYSSELNVNALELDDSALYLCASSLPGVAYNEQFFGPGTRLTVL.

The table lists this clonotype with many counts. The rearrangement links TRBV7-2 to TRBJ1-2; no firm D call. The V gene lost 5 bases and the J gene lost 3 bases, with 13 bases spanning the gap. Germline CDR1 and CDR2: SGHTA and FQGNSA. This CDR3 has 14 amino acids. CDR3 in amino acids: CASSLGYGHYGYTF. In DNA form, the CDR3 reads TGTGCCAGCAGCCTAGGATATGGGCACTATGGCTACACCTTC.

This clonotype was observed many times. The rearrangement links TRBV28 to TRBJ1-1; the match to TRBD1 covers 7 bases. There are 13 residues in the CDR3. Trimming took 5 bases from V and 5 from J; bases not matched to a gene: 5. Germline CDR1 is MDHEN and CDR2 is SYDVKM. The CDR3 loop reads CASSPGQLTEAFF. The CDR3 nucleotides read TGTGCCAGCAGTCCGGGACAGCTAACTGAAGCTTTCTTT.

This clonotype was counted between two and nine times. The CDR3 sequence: CASSFRQLTGELFF. The CDR3 DNA is TGTGCCAGCAGTTTTCGACAGCTCACCGGGGAGCTGTTTTTT. This chain links TRBV28 with TRBJ2-2; D may be TRBD1 (5 bases). There are 14 residues in the CDR3. V was cut by 3 bases and J by 4 bases, with 9 bases left in between. The germline gives CDR1 MDHEN, CDR2 SYDVKM.

This clonotype was seen many times. V gene TRBV11-2 combines with J gene TRBJ2-7, with 12 bases lining up with TRBD1. CDR1 is SGHAT and CDR2 is FQNNGV in the germline V gene. The CDR3 spans 14 residues. Unmatched junction bases numbered 7, after V lost 5 bases and J lost 8 bases. The CDR3 nucleotides read TGTGCCAGCAGCGCAGCCGGGACAGGGGGCAAGCAGTACTTC. Protein product: CASSAAGTGGKQYF.

This clonotype was counted ten times or more. This chain links TRBV7-9 with TRBJ2-5; possibly TRBD1 for D (5 bases). Germline V gene lookup returns CDR1 SEHNR and CDR2 FQNEAQ (reference sequence). There are 15 residues in the CDR3. With 5 bases removed from V and 1 base from J, the gap between germline ends came to 14 bases. CDR3 residues: CASSPYGAAQETQYF. In DNA form, the CDR3 reads TGTGCCAGCAGCCCGTATGGGGCGGCCCAAGAGACCCAGTACTTC.

The chain combines TRBV6-1 with TRBJ2-1; D possibly corresponds to TRBD2 (7 bases). The germline gives CDR1 MNHNS, CDR2 SASEGT. The V end was cut by 4 bases, the J end by 1 base, with 11 bases between. This CDR3 has 15 residues. CDR3 in DNA: TGTGCCAGCAGTGTACAGGGAGGGTCCTACAATGAGCAGTTCTTC. This gives the protein CASSVQGGSYNEQFF.

The CDR3 DNA reads as TGTGCCAGCAGCTCTCGGGACCGTAACAATGAGCAGTTCTTC. It is translated as CASSSRDRNNEQFF. This rearrangement joins TRBV9 to TRBJ2-1; D possibly uses TRBD1 or TRBD2 (5 bases each). This CDR3 region has 14 residues. Per the germline V gene, CDR1 is SGDLS and CDR2 is YYNGEE. The V and J ends lost 4 bases and 5 bases respectively, with 13 bases between them. Full variable domain (outside the CDR3, taken from reference TRBV9 and TRBJ2-1): DSGVTQTPKHLITATGQRVTLRCSPRSGDLSVYWYQQSLDQGLQFLIQYYNGEERAKGNILERFSAQQFPDLHSELNLSSLELGDSALYFCASSSRDRNNEQFFGPGTRLTVL.

The chain uses TRBV20-1 and TRBJ1-1, with 8 positions matching TRBD1. J lost 0 bases, V lost 6 bases, and 9 bases had no gene match. Germline CDR1 is DFQATT and CDR2 is SNEGSKA (reference sequence). This CDR3 has 15 residues. CDR3 sequence reads: CSAQGARVMNTEAFF. The CDR3 DNA reads as TGCAGTGCCCAGGGGGCGAGGGTTATGAACACTGAAGCTTTCTTT.

The chain recombines TRBV20-1 with TRBJ2-5, with unresolved D. The CDR3 covers 12 residues. Germline CDR1 DFQATT, CDR2 SNEGSKA (reference sequence). V was cut by 3 bases and J by 5 bases, with 10 bases left in between. DNA of the CDR3: TGCAGTGCTAGCAAGGGTTTGGAGACCCAGTACTTC. As protein: CSASKGLETQYF.

This clonotype has only a few counts. The rearrangement links TRBV11-2 to TRBJ2-7, with 11 bases that match TRBD2. Germline CDR1 is SGHAT and CDR2 is FQNNGV. V shed 5 bases and J 2 bases; nucleotides not matched to a gene: 5. The CDR3 is made up of 15 amino acids. The CDR3 here is CASSAGLAATYEQYF. The CDR3 DNA reads as TGTGCCAGCAGCGCGGGACTAGCGGCGACCTACGAGCAGTACTTC. Full variable domain (remainder filled in from reference TRBV11-2 and TRBJ2-7): EAGVAQSPRYKIIEKRQSVAFWCNPISGHATLYWYQQILGQGPKLLIQFQNNGVVDDSQLPKDRFSAERLKGVDSTLKIQPAKLEDSAVYLCASSAGLAATYEQYFGPGTRLTVT.

This clonotype occurred a few times. V usage is TRBV19 and J usage is TRBJ1-5; 7 bases agree with TRBD1. V trimming: 6 bases; J trimming: 3 bases; junction bases outside the gene matches: 5. The length of the CDR3 is 14 residues. Germline V gene data show CDR1 as LNHDA and CDR2 as SQIVND (reference sequence). CDR3: CASRSRGVNQPQHF. CDR3 DNA sequence: TGTGCCAGTAGATCCAGGGGGGTCAATCAGCCCCAGCATTTT.

This clonotype appeared a few times. This chain joins TRBV27 and TRBJ2-2; D remains unclear. Deletions cut 0 bases from V and 0 bases from J, with 11 bases between. CDR1 and CDR2 from the germline V gene are MNHEY and SMNVEV (reference sequence). This CDR3 has 17 residues. CDR3 sequence reads: CASSLSPGATNTGELFF. The DNA of the CDR3 is TGTGCCAGCAGTTTATCCCCAGGAGCGACGAACACCGGGGAGCTGTTTTTT.

In regard to this clonotype: The junction does not match germline at one end; this may be a read error. This chain links TRBV4-2 with TRBJ1-5; D gene uncertain. The CDR3 totals 14 residues. The germline V gene encodes CDR1 LGHNA and CDR2 YNFKEQ. CDR3 in amino acids: CASSQGPINQSQHF. Written as DNA, the CDR3 is TGTGCCAGCAGCCAAGGACCGATCAATCAGTCCCAGCATTTT.

The count of this clonotype is one. The rearrangement links TRBV20-1 to TRBJ2-7, with unresolved D. V gave up 4 bases and J gave up 3 bases, with 16 bases separating them. The CDR3 contains 14 residues. The germline CDR1 and CDR2 sequences are DFQATT and SNEGSKA (reference sequence). The CDR3 spells CSATTMANLYEQYF. The CDR3 DNA follows: TGCAGTGCTACCACAATGGCGAACCTCTACGAGCAGTACTTC.

This clonotype was seen a handful of times. The chain couples TRBV4-1 to TRBJ2-7, with 11 bases aligning to TRBD2. Trimming took 1 base from V and 3 from J; bases not matched to a gene: 2. Germline V gene sequence: CDR1 MGHRA, CDR2 YSYEKL. CDR3 length: 15 residues. The CDR3 is CASSQAGTSGYEQYF. In DNA, the CDR3 is TGCGCCAGCAGCCAAGCCGGGACTAGCGGCTACGAGCAGTACTTC.

Concerning this clonotype itself: This could be a read error, since a much larger clone is one nucleotide away. Likely a read error: the CDR3 ends without its conserved phenylalanine or tryptophan. The V call is TRBV11-2, the J call TRBJ1-5; tentative D call: TRBD1 (5 bases). This CDR3 is built from 15 residues. The V gene's germline CDR1 is SGHAT and CDR2 FQNNGV. The V gene lost 3 bases and the J gene lost 4 bases, with 13 bases spanning the gap. CDR3 coding DNA: TGTGCCAGCAGCTTGGGGGGTGGGGAGAATCAGCCCCAGCATTCT. Amino acids: CASSLGGGENQPQHS.

This rearrangement joins TRBV2 to TRBJ2-2; 13 nucleotides match TRBD2. This CDR3 comprises 19 residues. The V gene's germline CDR1 is SNHLY and CDR2 FYNNEI. The trim removed 2 bases at V and 6 bases at J, leaving 12 bases unmatched. CDR3 in amino acids: CASSESAGLAGQYAGELFF. The CDR3 DNA reads as TGTGCCAGCAGTGAAAGTGCGGGACTAGCGGGACAATATGCCGGGGAGCTGTTTTTT.

The V call is TRBV12-3 or TRBV12-4, the J call TRBJ1-3, with a weak D call TRBD1 (5 bases). There are 14 residues in the CDR3. V lost 7 bases to trimming and J lost 8 bases, with 18 bases between them. The CDR3 sequence is CASTRQRPEDTIYF. In DNA form, the CDR3 reads TGTGCCAGCACCAGACAGCGCCCGGAGGACACCATATATTTT.

The chain links TRBV5-6 to TRBJ2-7, with TRBD1 matching 9 bases. The trim removed 4 bases at V and 6 bases at J, leaving 8 bases unmatched. Germline assignment: CDR1 SGHDT and CDR2 YYEEEE. The CDR3 extends over 14 amino acids. CDR3 nucleotides: TGTGCCAGCAGCAGACAGGGGGACCGGCTCGAGCAGTACTTC. Translated, it gives CASSRQGDRLEQYF.

This chain links TRBV7-9 with TRBJ2-1; a weak D match, TRBD1 (5 bases). The germline gives CDR1 SEHNR, CDR2 FQNEAQ (reference sequence). V was pared by 6 bases and J by 3 bases, with 9 bases between. The CDR3 is made up of 13 amino acids. The CDR3 nucleotides are TGTGCCAGCAGGGACACCCTCTACAATGAGCAGTTCTTC. Its translation: CASRDTLYNEQFF.

This clonotype appeared a few times. The chain employs TRBV7-2 and TRBJ2-6, with D unresolved. The germline V and J ends were trimmed by 8 bases and 2 bases, with 10 bases remaining between them. The CDR3 contains 14 residues. Germline CDR1 reads SGHTA; CDR2 reads FQGNSA. CDR3 residues: CASVLRPGANVLTF. CDR3 in DNA: TGTGCCAGCGTCCTCCGCCCTGGGGCCAACGTCCTGACTTTC.

Worth noting for this clonotype: One end of the junction fails to match germline, which may point to a read error. The genes are TRBV12-3 or TRBV12-4 and TRBJ2-1; 7 nucleotides line up with TRBD2. The CDR3 runs 14 residues. The CDR3 coding sequence is TGTGCCAGCAGCGGACTAGTTCGTGTCAATGAGCAGTCCTTC. The encoded protein is CASSGLVRVNEQSF.

This chain links TRBV10-3 with TRBJ2-7; 7 bases are shared with TRBD1. Per the germline V gene, CDR1 is ENHRY and CDR2 is SYGVKD. The ends lost 11 bases at V and 4 bases at J; junction bases unmatched: 11. This CDR3 has 13 residues. CDR3 sequence (DNA): TGTGCCTCGCGCCCGGGGACAGTATACGAGCAGTACTTC. Translating it yields CASRPGTVYEQYF.

The chain carries TRBV4-1 and TRBJ2-2; 7 bases line up with TRBD2. Germline CDR1 MGHRA, CDR2 YSYEKL. The CDR3 length is 16 residues. V lost 4 bases, J lost 1 base, and 6 bases stayed unmatched. CDR3 DNA: TGCGCCAGCAGCCGAACTAGCGAACAGAACACCGGGGAGCTGTTTTTT. Its protein is CASSRTSEQNTGELFF.

A remark on this clonotype: A read error may account for a junction end that differs from germline. The chain is built from TRBV13 and TRBJ1-1; D is uncertain. From germline, CDR1 is PRHDT and CDR2 FYEKMQ (reference sequence). This CDR3 has 12 residues. DNA for the CDR3: TGTGCCAGCAGCGCGGTGGTACCTGAAGGTTTCTTT. Translated, it gives CASSAVVPEGFF. The complete variable domain, with remaining parts taken from reference TRBV13 and TRBJ1-1, reads AAGVIQSPRHLIKEKRETATLKCYPIPRHDTVYWYQQGPGQDPQFLISFYEKMQSDKGSIPDRFSAQQFSDYHSELNMSSLELGDSALYFCASSAVVPEGFFGQGTRLTVV.

V is TRBV19 and J is TRBJ2-7; 7 bases are a match to TRBD2. The CDR3 covers 14 residues. Germline trimming cut 8 bases from V and 3 bases from J; bases unmatched to any gene: 10. The germline CDR1 and CDR2 sequences are LNHDA and SQIVND (reference sequence). CDR3 in amino acids: CASQGLGGSYEQYF. The CDR3 region has the DNA TGTGCCAGTCAAGGGCTAGGCGGGAGCTACGAGCAGTACTTC.

In DNA, the CDR3 is TGTGCCAGCAACATCCCGGGACTAGCCCATAATGAGCAGTTCTTC. Translation gives CASNIPGLAHNEQFF. The V and J genes are TRBV12-3 or TRBV12-4 and TRBJ2-1; 9 bases line up with TRBD2. The CDR3 has 15 residues. V shed 7 bases and J 7 bases; nucleotides not matched to a gene: 11.

The V and J genes are TRBV7-2 and TRBJ1-5; no definite D call. From germline, CDR1 is SGHTA and CDR2 FQGNSA. V gave up 2 bases and J gave up 2 bases, with 7 bases separating them. The CDR3 has 14 amino acids. CDR3 coding DNA: TGTGCCAGCAGCTTACGTTTTGGCAATCAGCCCCAGCATTTT. It yields the protein CASSLRFGNQPQHF. Full variable domain (missing parts from reference TRBV7-2 and TRBJ1-5): GAGVSQSPSNKVTEKGKDVELRCDPISGHTALYWYRQSLGQGLEFLIYFQGNSAPDKSGLPSDRFSAERTGGSVSTLTIQRTQQEDSAVYLCASSLRFGNQPQHFGDGTRLSIL.